This T cell receptor (beta chain) was identified in a study of T cell repertoires in cytomegalovirus infection. Whole-study findings and limits: Clonotypes of TCR beta that were HLA-C-restricted and CMV-specific dominated the ex vivo response.

TCRdb re-derived calls from the reads in MiXCR, one entry per CDR3 protein. The table lists approximately 81,000 distinct CDR3 sequences, approximately 24% of them singletons. This CDR3 region has 15 residues. CDR1 and CDR2 (germline): SGHVS, FNYEAQ. After removal of 5 bases from V and 0 bases from J, the junction contained 7 bases not matched to a gene. This clonotype was seen ten or more times. Its target is unknown. Sample: CD8+ T cells from cultured PBMCs, taken from culture after CMV antigen stimulation. The chain uses TRBV7-6 and TRBJ2-7, with 7 nucleotides matching TRBD1. This sequence originates from a human donor in good health (CMV status not recorded). Some clones in this sample may be carry-over from other donors' samples. The CDR3 coding sequence is TGTGCCAGCAGCGTCCAACAGGGGAGCTCCTACGAGCAGTACTTC. It encodes CASSVQQGSSYEQYF.